Presented here are 11 T cell receptor beta chains from one specimen sequenced in a study of vaccination effects on CD4 cells after COVID-19. Their recognized antigens are unknown. The protocol was immunoSEQ multiplex PCR, while the TCRdb copy is restricted to in-frame clones and leaves out a portion. The repertoire consists of about 30,000 clones, with 60% to 80% occurring once and the leading ten covering roughly 15%. In the ViraFEST assay, antigen-specific CD4+ clonotypes were identified by expansion after peptide-pool stimulation. Culture proceeded for about ten days, and CD4+ T cells were then isolated. Each person got two doses of an mRNA SARS-CoV-2 vaccine, BNT162b2 or mRNA-1273. Sample: CD4+ T cells from PBMCs cultured with HCoV-229E spike peptides, taken after COVID-19 vaccination. All receptors come from a human donor who received a COVID-19 vaccine.

V and J are TRBV5-1 and TRBJ2-5; 8 nucleotides line up with TRBD2. The junction had 8 bases not matched to a gene; V was cut back by 0 bases and J by 1 base. Looked up from germline, CDR1 is SGHRS and CDR2 is YFSETQ. The CDR3 is made up of 17 amino acids. The CDR3 region is CASSLGTGGGTQETQYF. In nucleotides, the CDR3 is TGCGCCAGCAGCTTGGGGACCGGCGGGGGGACCCAAGAGACCCAGTACTTC.

V is TRBV5-8 and J is TRBJ1-5; D unresolved. The CDR3 contains 15 residues. CDR1 SGHTS and CDR2 YDEGEE come from the germline V gene. Trimming shortened V by 0 bases and J by 5 bases, and 12 bases separated the two germline ends. The CDR3 nucleotides read TGTGCCAGCAGCTTGGCCGTCGCAGTCGATCAGCCCCAGCATTTT. Translating gives CASSLAVAVDQPQHF.

J is TRBJ1-1 and V is TRBV7-9; D unresolved. This CDR3 has 17 residues. V lost 6 bases and J 0 bases, leaving 20 bases between the germline ends. The germline V gene encodes CDR1 SEHNR and CDR2 FQNEAQ (reference sequence). CDR3 nucleotide sequence: TGTGCCAGCAGGCCTAGGCAGCGGTCTGACGTGAACACTGAAGCTTTCTTT. Amino acids: CASRPRQRSDVNTEAFF.

This chain links TRBV2 with TRBJ1-5, with 8 bases identical to TRBD1. V shed 8 bases and J 7 bases; nucleotides not matched to a gene: 10. CDR1 is SNHLY, CDR2 FYNNEI, per germline. The CDR3 loop spans 14 amino acids. CDR3 DNA: TGTGCCAGCGGACTTGACAGGGGAGGACAGCCCCAGCATTTT. This encodes CASGLDRGGQPQHF.

The chain couples TRBV6-6 to TRBJ1-1; the D is unclear. The germline V gene encodes CDR1 MNHNY and CDR2 SVGAGI (reference sequence). The length of the CDR3 is 16 residues. V lost 5 bases and J lost 1, with 17 bases in between. CDR3 protein: CASSPFGGPRNTEAFF. CDR3 nucleotide sequence: TGTGCCAGCAGTCCCTTCGGAGGCCCCAGGAACACTGAAGCTTTCTTT.

In its sample, this clone is medium-sized. The J gene is TRBJ2-7, the V gene TRBV5-1; tentative D call: TRBD2 (5 bases). V lost 0 bases and J 3 bases, leaving 13 bases between the germline ends. Germline V lookup: CDR1 SGHRS, CDR2 YFSETQ. The CDR3 loop spans 15 amino acids. This CDR3 reads CASSLGGFGFYEQYF. The DNA for the CDR3 is TGCGCCAGCAGCTTGGGAGGGTTCGGTTTCTACGAGCAGTACTTC.

CDR3 coding DNA: TGCAGTGTCCTCTATGGCTACACCTTC. Its protein is CSVLYGYTF. The chain employs TRBV20-1 and TRBJ1-2; D unresolved. V was cut by 7 bases and J by 4 bases, with 4 bases left in between. The CDR3 totals 9 residues. CDR1 is DFQATT, CDR2 SNEGSKA, per germline (reference sequence).

The J gene is TRBJ1-1, the V gene TRBV7-6, with no clear D. Trimming shortened V by 5 bases and J by 5 bases, and 15 bases separated the two germline ends. CDR3 length: 14 amino acids. The germline V gene encodes CDR1 SGHVS and CDR2 FNYEAQ. CDR3 DNA sequence: TGTGCCAGCAGCCCCTCCCGGGTCGCTACTGAAGCTTTCTTT. Residues: CASSPSRVATEAFF. The variable domain in full, with the rest retrieved from reference TRBV7-6 and TRBJ1-1, is GAGVSQSPRYKVTKRGQDVALRCDPISGHVSLYWYRQALGQGPEFLTYFNYEAQQDKSGLPNDRFSAERPEGSISTLTIQRTEQRDSAMYRCASSPSRVATEAFFGQGTRLTVV.

This clone was observed a handful of times. This sequence joins TRBV19 and TRBJ2-2, with D possibly TRBD1 on 6 matching bases. Germline values: CDR1 LNHDA, CDR2 SQIVND (reference sequence). The CDR3 length is 14 residues. V dropped 6 bases and J dropped 2 bases, with 10 bases sitting between them. The CDR3 coding sequence is TGTGCCAGTAGACCGGACAGAAACACCGGGGAGCTGTTTTTT. As protein: CASRPDRNTGELFF.

The rearrangement joins TRBV7-2 to TRBJ2-1; no reliable D call. The CDR3 extends over 15 amino acids. Germline V gives CDR1 SGHTA, CDR2 FQGNSA. Trimming left V 1 base short and J 2 bases short, with 9 bases between. Written as DNA, the CDR3 is TGTGCCAGCAGCTTAGTTGATTTTACCTACAATGAGCAGTTCTTC. Protein sequence: CASSLVDFTYNEQFF. The full variable domain, in which reference TRBV7-2 and TRBJ2-1 provide the parts outside the CDR3, is GAGVSQSPSNKVTEKGKDVELRCDPISGHTALYWYRQSLGQGLEFLIYFQGNSAPDKSGLPSDRFSAERTGGSVSTLTIQRTQQEDSAVYLCASSLVDFTYNEQFFGPGTRLTVL.

This chain connects TRBV3-1 (or the pseudogene TRBV3-2) to TRBJ1-1; possible D gene TRBD1, 5 bases. V was trimmed by 4 bases and J by 5 bases, leaving 11 bases between them. In germline, CDR1 is LGHDT, CDR2 YNNKEL (reference sequence). This CDR3 has 13 amino acids. The DNA of the CDR3 is TGTGCCAGCAGCCTCAGGGAGCAGACTGAAGCTTTCTTT. This encodes CASSLREQTEAFF.